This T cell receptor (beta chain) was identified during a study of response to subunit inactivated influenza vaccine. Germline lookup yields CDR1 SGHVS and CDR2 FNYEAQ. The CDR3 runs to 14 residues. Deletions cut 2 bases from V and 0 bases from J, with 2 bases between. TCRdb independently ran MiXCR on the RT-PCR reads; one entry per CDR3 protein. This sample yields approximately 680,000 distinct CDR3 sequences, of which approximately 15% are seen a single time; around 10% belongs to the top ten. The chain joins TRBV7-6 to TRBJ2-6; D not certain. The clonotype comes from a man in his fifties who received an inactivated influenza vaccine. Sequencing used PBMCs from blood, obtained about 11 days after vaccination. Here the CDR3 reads CASSLTSGANVLTF. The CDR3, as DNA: TGTGCCAGCAGCTTAACCTCTGGGGCCAACGTCCTGACTTTC.